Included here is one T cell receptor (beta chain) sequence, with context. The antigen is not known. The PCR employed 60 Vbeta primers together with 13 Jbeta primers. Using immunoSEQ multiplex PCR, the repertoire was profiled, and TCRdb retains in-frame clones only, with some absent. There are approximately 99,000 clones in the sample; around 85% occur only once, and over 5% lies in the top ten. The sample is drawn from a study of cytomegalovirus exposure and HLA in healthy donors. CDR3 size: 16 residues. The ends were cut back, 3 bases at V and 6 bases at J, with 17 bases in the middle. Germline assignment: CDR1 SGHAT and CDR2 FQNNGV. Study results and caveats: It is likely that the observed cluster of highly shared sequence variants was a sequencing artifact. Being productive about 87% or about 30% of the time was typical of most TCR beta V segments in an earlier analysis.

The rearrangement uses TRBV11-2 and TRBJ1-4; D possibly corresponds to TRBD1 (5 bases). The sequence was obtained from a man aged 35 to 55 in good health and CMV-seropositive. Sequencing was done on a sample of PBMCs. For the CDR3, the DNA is TGTGCCAGCAGCTTCACGATGGGGACTGACTATGAAAAACTGTTTTTT. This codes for CASSFTMGTDYEKLFF. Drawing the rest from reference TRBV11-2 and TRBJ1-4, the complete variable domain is EAGVAQSPRYKIIEKRQSVAFWCNPISGHATLYWYQQILGQGPKLLIQFQNNGVVDDSQLPKDRFSAERLKGVDSTLKIQPAKLEDSAVYLCASSFTMGTDYEKLFFGSGTQLSVL.